The rows below give T cell receptor beta chains drawn from one sample of a study of T cells of healthy individuals. Each CDR3 protein gets one entry after TCRdb re-called the 5' RACE reads with MiXCR. The profile shows about 82,000 distinct CDR3 sequences, roughly 5% of them singletons. These receptor sequences come from a female donor in good health. Each CDR3 is given with its conserved first and last residue. Fields, in order: V gene, CDR3 length, CDR3 protein.

v_gene: TRBV28
len: 15
CDR3aa: CASSSRDSGIYEQYF

v_gene: TRBV6-2/TRBV6-3
len: 12
CDR3aa: CAICTSGTEAFF

v_gene: TRBV14
len: 15
CDR3aa: CASSISTDYNEKLFF

v_gene: TRBV12-3/TRBV12-4
len: 16
CDR3aa: CASSLNQGAGNQPQHF

v_gene: TRBV14
len: 13
CDR3aa: CASSQGGNTEAFF

v_gene: TRBV20-1
len: 16
CDR3aa: CSARDTRHWENNEQFF

v_gene: TRBV6-5
len: 13
CDR3aa: CASSYGSGEKLFF

v_gene: TRBV7-2
len: 15
CDR3aa: CASSWGQELGSPLHF

v_gene: TRBV7-2
len: 14
CDR3aa: CASTGLMNTGELFF

v_gene: TRBV14
len: 15
CDR3aa: CASSQVRSGNEKLFF

v_gene: TRBV20-1
len: 13
CDR3aa: CSARDRRWGEAFF

v_gene: TRBV6-5
len: 19
CDR3aa: CASSYSWRQGNSGANVLTF

v_gene: TRBV29-1
len: 11
CDR3aa: CSAGTRNIQYF

v_gene: TRBV9
len: 14
CDR3aa: CASSVTGGQETQYF

v_gene: TRBV5-5
len: 14
CDR3aa: CASSLAQGGRAQHF

v_gene: TRBV6-2/TRBV6-3
len: 12
CDR3aa: CASSYGQHPGTF

v_gene: TRBV30
len: 16
CDR3aa: CAWSKLGYSGANVLTF

v_gene: TRBV9
len: 16
CDR3aa: CASSVGDRLTNEKLFF

v_gene: TRBV24-1
len: 11
CDR3aa: CATSVGTEAFF

v_gene: TRBV7-3
len: 13
CDR3aa: CASSPGGAAEAFF

v_gene: TRBV29-1
len: 13
CDR3aa: CSARTVSGNTIYF

v_gene: TRBV7-2
len: 14
CDR3aa: CASSPSTARYEQYF